These 18 T cell receptor beta chains share one sample of origin, sequenced in a study of cytomegalovirus exposure and HLA in healthy donors. Both 60 Vbeta primers and 13 Jbeta primers went into the PCR. Sequencing was performed with immunoSEQ multiplex PCR; in TCRdb, only in-frame clones are kept and a portion is missing. The sample consists of 150,000 to 200,000 clones, roughly four fifths of them appearing once. Sequencing was performed on PBMCs. The source is a male donor in good health and CMV-seronegative.

This clone was picked up a small number of times. This sequence joins TRBV6-1 and TRBJ2-1, with TRBD2 matching over 10 bases. The length of the CDR3 is 11 residues. V was clipped by 6 bases and J by 13 bases; unmatched bases: 3. Germline CDR1 reads MNHNS; CDR2 reads SASEGT. The CDR3 DNA follows: TGTGCCAGCAGCGTAGCGGGAGGACAGTTCTTC. Its translation: CASSVAGGQFF.

This clone turned up a few times. The genes are TRBV5-1 and TRBJ2-7; D perhaps matches TRBD2 (5 bases). This CDR3 has 16 amino acids. V gave up 2 bases and J gave up 2 bases, with 17 bases separating them. In germline, CDR1 is SGHRS, CDR2 YFSETQ. CDR3 residues: CASSLAQYGKPYEQYF. Here the CDR3 DNA reads TGCGCCAGCAGCTTAGCTCAGTACGGGAAGCCCTACGAGCAGTACTTC.

The V call is TRBV11-3, the J call TRBJ2-2, with D uncertain. The CDR3 extends over 12 amino acids. V lost 1 base to trimming and J lost 7 bases, with 4 bases between them. CDR1 is SGHNT and CDR2 is YENEEA in the germline V gene. The CDR3 reads CASSLAVGELFF. As DNA, the CDR3 is TGTGCCAGCAGCTTAGCGGTCGGGGAGCTGTTTTTT.

The chain joins TRBV19 to TRBJ1-5; 7 bases are shared with TRBD1. Germline V gene data show CDR1 as LNHDA and CDR2 as SQIVND (reference sequence). CDR3 length: 15 residues. Unmatched junction bases numbered 3, after V lost 4 bases and J lost 0 bases. CDR3 amino acids: CASSRGGNSNQPQHF. The CDR3 DNA reads as TGTGCCAGTAGTAGAGGGGGCAATAGCAATCAGCCCCAGCATTTT.

This clone was counted between two and nine times. Other DNA variants within this sample encode the same CDR3. The V gene is TRBV7-3, the J gene TRBJ1-1, with D perhaps TRBD1 (5 bases). CDR1 and CDR2 (germline): SGHTA, FQGTGA. This CDR3 is built from 14 residues. Trimming took 5 bases from V and 1 from J, leaving 11 bases between them. In nucleotides, the CDR3 is TGTGCCAGCAGCCCCGGGGGTCAGAACACTGAAGCTTTCTTT. This encodes CASSPGGQNTEAFF.

This chain connects TRBV6-5 to TRBJ2-1; no definite D call. The V and J ends lost 5 bases and 8 bases respectively, with 19 bases between them. Germline CDR1 is MNHEY and CDR2 is SVGAGI. This CDR3 has 15 amino acids. The CDR3 sequence is CASSRTNVAYDEQFF. The CDR3 region has the DNA TGTGCCAGCAGTCGCACTAATGTGGCGTACGATGAGCAGTTCTTC.

This chain uses TRBV5-6 with TRBJ2-1, with D perhaps matching TRBD2 (5 bases). The CDR3 has 15 amino acids. CDR1 and CDR2 (germline): SGHDT, YYEEEE. V lost 1 base to trimming and J lost 0 bases, with 8 bases between them. CDR3 in amino acids: CASSLLASSYNEQFF. For the CDR3, the DNA is TGTGCCAGCAGCTTGCTAGCTTCCTCCTACAATGAGCAGTTCTTC.

This rearrangement joins TRBV30 to TRBJ1-3, with no clear D. The CDR3 contains 12 residues. The V gene's germline CDR1 is GTSNPN and CDR2 SVGIG (reference sequence). The ends were cut back, 5 bases at V and 2 bases at J, with 7 bases in the middle. The CDR3 loop is CAWGRAGNTIYF. For the CDR3, the DNA is TGTGCCTGGGGGAGGGCTGGAAACACCATATATTTT.

In nucleotides, the CDR3 is TGTGCCAGCAGCTCCCTCTACGAGCAGTACTTC. Its translation: CASSSLYEQYF. The rearrangement links TRBV13 to TRBJ2-7; D gene uncertain. V lost 4 bases, J lost 3 bases, and 4 bases lay in between. In germline, CDR1 is PRHDT, CDR2 FYEKMQ (reference sequence). The CDR3 has 11 amino acids.

The chain uses TRBV6-5 and TRBJ1-3, with D uncertain. The CDR3 has 16 amino acids. Trimming stripped 0 bases from V and 0 bases from J, with 9 bases between. From germline, CDR1 is MNHEY and CDR2 SVGAGI. CDR3 in amino acids: CASSYSTVSSGNTIYF. For the CDR3, the DNA is TGTGCCAGCAGTTACTCCACGGTGAGCTCTGGAAACACCATATATTTT.

The chain has TRBV12-5 and TRBJ2-1, with 8 bases lining up with TRBD1. The ends lost 6 bases at V and 5 bases at J; junction bases unmatched: 9. This CDR3 contains 15 residues. The germline CDR1 and CDR2 sequences are LGHNT and FRNRAP. The CDR3 sequence: CASGPDRGSHNEQFF. In DNA form, the CDR3 reads TGTGCTAGTGGCCCTGACAGGGGCTCTCACAATGAGCAGTTCTTC.

The chain employs TRBV5-1 and TRBJ2-1, with 10 bases fitting TRBD2. Germline-derived CDR1 and CDR2 are SGHRS and YFSETQ. V dropped 0 bases and J dropped 7; count of bases not matched to a gene: 7. The CDR3 consists of 16 residues. The DNA of the CDR3 is TGCGCCAGCAGCTTGGAAGGTAGCGGGAGGAGAAATGAGCAGTTCTTC. Translated: CASSLEGSGRRNEQFF.

The J gene is TRBJ2-3, the V gene TRBV30; 10 bases line up with TRBD1. Germline trimming cut 0 bases from V and 3 bases from J; bases unmatched to any gene: 3. The germline V gene encodes CDR1 GTSNPN and CDR2 SVGIG (reference sequence). This CDR3 spans 15 amino acids. CDR3 sequence: CAWSVGQGRTDTQYF. In DNA form, the CDR3 reads TGTGCCTGGAGTGTGGGACAGGGGAGGACAGATACGCAGTATTTT.

V usage is TRBV27 and J usage is TRBJ2-5; D is perhaps TRBD2 (5 bases). Deletions cut 4 bases from V and 3 bases from J, with 9 bases between. Germline V gene sequence: CDR1 MNHEY, CDR2 SMNVEV (reference sequence). This CDR3 contains 13 residues. CDR3 sequence (DNA): TGTGCCAGCAGTTCCCTCGGGGAAGAGACCCAGTACTTC. This translates into CASSSLGEETQYF.

The CDR3 sequence is CASSSGQGSYGYTF. The CDR3 DNA reads TGTGCCAGCAGTTCCGGACAGGGGAGCTATGGCTACACCTTC. The V and J genes are TRBV28 and TRBJ1-2; 9 bases align to TRBD1. CDR1 MDHEN and CDR2 SYDVKM come from the germline V gene. The CDR3 loop spans 14 amino acids. With V trimmed by 4 bases and J by 4 bases, 4 bases remained unmatched.

The sample holds one count of this clone. The CDR3 reads CASSEGHQNYGYTF. The CDR3 DNA reads as TGTGCCAGCAGTGAAGGGCACCAGAACTATGGCTACACCTTC. The chain links TRBV6-1 to TRBJ1-2, with D unclear. V lost 1 base to trimming and J lost 2 bases, with 8 bases between them. The CDR3 consists of 14 residues. Germline V lookup: CDR1 MNHNS, CDR2 SASEGT.

The V gene is TRBV6-5, the J gene TRBJ1-2; the D is unclear. CDR3 size: 16 residues. Trimming cost V 6 bases and J 5 bases, with 22 bases left between them. The germline V gene has CDR1 MNHEY and CDR2 SVGAGI. CDR3 sequence (DNA): TGTGCCAGCAGCTACCTAGCTCCGGGCGCTTCATATGGCTACACCTTC. It is translated as CASSYLAPGASYGYTF.

CDR3 DNA sequence: TGTGCCAGCATCCCGCGCGGCTCTAACTATGGCTACACCTTC. Amino acid sequence: CASIPRGSNYGYTF. V usage is TRBV6-5 and J usage is TRBJ1-2; no clear D. This CDR3 region has 14 residues. Trimming took 7 bases from V and 0 from J, leaving 12 bases between them. CDR1 is MNHEY, CDR2 SVGAGI, per germline.